These 6 T cell receptor beta chains share one sample of origin, sequenced in a study of CD8 T cells in Susac syndrome. The RNA input was about 0.5 to 1 ug, and it was reverse transcribed with random hexamers. TCRdb re-called the immunoSEQ multiplex PCR reads through MiXCR, storing one row per CDR3 protein. The data hold under 150,000 distinct CDR3 sequences, with 90% to 95% observed a single time. Material: CD8+ T cells from PBMCs. The receptors stem from a human donor with multiple sclerosis.

The V call is TRBV4-1, the J call TRBJ2-2, with D uncertain. Trimming stripped 2 bases from V and 7 bases from J, with 8 bases between. This CDR3 spans 13 amino acids. Germline V gives CDR1 MGHRA, CDR2 YSYEKL. The CDR3 DNA follows: TGCGCCAGCAGCCAAATCGGCGGCGGGGAGCTGTTTTTT. Translated, it gives CASSQIGGGELFF.

The chain has TRBV7-2 and TRBJ2-5; perhaps TRBD1 as D (5 bases). The V gene lost 5 bases and the J gene lost 1 base, with 17 bases spanning the gap. There are 16 residues in the CDR3. Germline V gene lookup returns CDR1 SGHTA and CDR2 FQGNSA. Written as DNA, the CDR3 is TGTGCCAGCAGCCGATTCCTACTTGGGGCCCAAGAGACCCAGTACTTC. Amino acids: CASSRFLLGAQETQYF. Combining the CDR3 with reference TRBV7-2 and TRBJ2-5 gives the whole variable domain GAGVSQSPSNKVTEKGKDVELRCDPISGHTALYWYRQSLGQGLEFLIYFQGNSAPDKSGLPSDRFSAERTGGSVSTLTIQRTQQEDSAVYLCASSRFLLGAQETQYFGPGTRLLVL.

V and J are TRBV19 and TRBJ2-7; no reliable D call. The V end was cut by 5 bases, the J end by 2 bases, with 7 bases between. Looked up from germline, CDR1 is LNHDA and CDR2 is SQIVND (reference sequence). The CDR3 has 12 amino acids. The CDR3 sequence: CASSGSPYEQYF. CDR3 coding DNA: TGTGCCAGTAGTGGTTCGCCCTACGAGCAGTACTTC. Together with reference TRBV19 and TRBJ2-7, the CDR3 gives the full variable domain: DGGITQSPKYLFRKEGQNVTLSCEQNLNHDAMYWYRQDPGQGLRLIYYSQIVNDFQKGDIAEGYSVSREKKESFPLTVTSAQKNPTAFYLCASSGSPYEQYFGPGTRLTVT.

This clonotype was detected once. The rearrangement links TRBV27 to TRBJ2-2; no clear D gene. This CDR3 comprises 14 residues. Germline-derived CDR1 and CDR2 are MNHEY and SMNVEV (reference sequence). V lost 2 bases and J lost 1, with 5 bases in between. The CDR3 nucleotides read TGTGCCAGCAGTTTAATTGGGAACACCGGGGAGCTGTTTTTT. It translates to CASSLIGNTGELFF.

This chain joins TRBV6-4 and TRBJ2-1, with D possibly matching TRBD2 (6 bases). Germline V gives CDR1 MRHNA, CDR2 SNTAGT. The length of the CDR3 is 14 residues. The V end lost 0 bases, the J end lost 7 bases, and 10 bases lay between the germline ends. The CDR3 loop is CASSDSAGRNEQFF. The CDR3 region has the DNA TGTGCCAGCAGTGACTCGGCGGGAAGAAATGAGCAGTTCTTC.

The gene calls are TRBV30 and TRBJ2-4; 8 bases fit TRBD1. Trimming at V came to 4 bases and at J to 8 bases, leaving 16 bases not matched to a gene. Germline CDR1 GTSNPN, CDR2 SVGIG (reference sequence). CDR3 length equals 16 residues. In nucleotides, the CDR3 is TGTGCCTGGATCTCAAGAGAAACCAGGGGGCTGGACATTCAGTACTTC. It is translated as CAWISRETRGLDIQYF.